Presented here are 23 T cell receptor beta chains from one specimen sequenced in a study of cytomegalovirus exposure and HLA in healthy donors. Both 60 Vbeta primers and 13 Jbeta primers went into the PCR. Produced via immunoSEQ multiplex PCR; TCRdb's table is partial and in-frame only. The data hold more than 200,000 clones, with around 83% observed a single time. Material: PBMCs. These receptor sequences come from a girl aged 5-17 years in good health and CMV-seronegative.

This chain uses TRBV19 with TRBJ1-1; D may be TRBD1 (6 bases). The germline V and J ends were trimmed by 7 bases and 4 bases, with 19 bases remaining between them. The CDR3 runs 15 residues. Germline V gene sequence: CDR1 LNHDA, CDR2 SQIVND (reference sequence). The CDR3 coding sequence is TGTGCCAGTAAAAGGGAAATCGGACAGCTCACTGAAGCTTTCTTT. Its protein product is CASKREIGQLTEAFF.

V and J are TRBV2 and TRBJ1-3; D is uncertain. Germline V lookup: CDR1 SNHLY, CDR2 FYNNEI. Trimming left V 6 bases short and J 4 bases short, with 13 bases between. This CDR3 has 14 amino acids. CDR3: CASREAVGGNTIYF. CDR3 DNA: TGTGCCAGCAGGGAGGCGGTTGGGGGAAACACCATATATTTT.

Turning to this clone: Other DNA sequences in this specimen translate into the identical CDR3. The chain has TRBV10-3 and TRBJ1-4; unclear D gene. This CDR3 is built from 15 residues. Germline values: CDR1 ENHRY, CDR2 SYGVKD. With 0 bases removed from V and 2 bases from J, the gap between germline ends came to 7 bases. The CDR3, as DNA: TGTGCCATCAGTGAGTCGGGAGGGACTAATGAAAAACTGTTTTTT. This codes for CAISESGGTNEKLFF.

The genes are TRBV19 and TRBJ2-1; D might be TRBD2 (5 bases). V lost 7 bases to trimming and J lost 3 bases, with 16 bases between them. The CDR3 runs to 15 residues. Germline CDR1 is LNHDA and CDR2 is SQIVND (reference sequence). The CDR3 nucleotides are TGTGCCAGTACCCTAAGTCCTAGCAACTACAATGAGCAGTTCTTC. Translation gives CASTLSPSNYNEQFF.

The chain uses TRBV2 and TRBJ1-1; 7 bases agree with TRBD1. The CDR3 contains 14 residues. V shed 5 bases, J shed 0 bases, and the junction held 3 bases outside the gene matches. Germline V gene data show CDR1 as SNHLY and CDR2 as FYNNEI. The CDR3 DNA reads TGTGCCAGCAGTCCGACAGGGATGAACACTGAAGCTTTCTTT. Amino acid sequence: CASSPTGMNTEAFF.

The V call is TRBV7-8, the J call TRBJ2-7, with 12 positions matching TRBD2. Germline CDR1 SGHVS, CDR2 FQNEAQ. V lost 5 bases, J lost 3 bases, and 5 bases stayed unmatched. The CDR3 extends over 15 amino acids. The CDR3 loop reads CASSARLAGDYEQYF. CDR3 DNA: TGTGCCAGCAGCGCACGACTAGCGGGAGACTACGAGCAGTACTTC.

The chain has TRBV14 and TRBJ1-3; D unclear. Looked up from germline, CDR1 is SGHDN and CDR2 is FVKESK. Trimming left V 2 bases short and J 4 bases short, with 9 bases between. The CDR3 sequence is 14 residues long. The CDR3 region is CASSQTAGGNTIYF. As DNA, the CDR3 is TGTGCCAGCAGCCAAACAGCAGGAGGAAACACCATATATTTT.

A word on this clone: The germline gene is not matched at one end of the junction; a read error may be the cause. The V call is TRBV7-9, the J call TRBJ2-1; 8 nucleotides align to TRBD1. CDR1 and CDR2 from the germline V gene are SEHNR and FQNEAQ (reference sequence). This CDR3 spans 15 amino acids. CDR3 in DNA: TGTTCCAGCAGCTTAGCCCCAGGGGGCCCAGGGGAGCAGTTCTTC. Its translation: CSSSLAPGGPGEQFF.

The V and J genes are TRBV29-1 and TRBJ2-3, with D maybe TRBD2 (5 bases). CDR1 and CDR2 from the germline V gene are SQVTM and ANQGSEA. This CDR3 is 15 amino acids long. V lost 4 bases, J lost 4 bases, and 18 bases lay in between. The CDR3 DNA sequence: TGCAGCGTTGGAGTACTAGATAAAATGGCAGATACGCAGTATTTT. It specifies CSVGVLDKMADTQYF.

V gene TRBV4-2 combines with J gene TRBJ2-7; 12 nucleotides line up with TRBD2. The CDR3 has 17 amino acids. Losses at the gene ends were 4 bases for V and 1 base for J; bases not matched to a gene: 8. Germline assignment: CDR1 LGHNA and CDR2 YNFKEQ. CDR3 amino acids: CASSPGGLAGGSYEQYF. The CDR3 DNA is TGTGCCAGCAGCCCTGGGGGGCTAGCGGGAGGGTCCTACGAGCAGTACTTC.

V usage is TRBV5-6 and J usage is TRBJ2-7; TRBD1 matches 9 bases. Germline assignment: CDR1 SGHDT and CDR2 YYEEEE. CDR3 length: 14 residues. After removal of 2 bases from V and 2 bases from J, the junction contained 2 bases not matched to a gene. CDR3 region: CASSLGTGPYEQYF. DNA of the CDR3: TGTGCCAGCAGCTTAGGGACAGGGCCCTACGAGCAGTACTTC.

This clone was observed a handful of times. The chain recombines TRBV5-6 with TRBJ1-2; 9 bases fit TRBD1. The CDR3 is made up of 14 amino acids. Per the germline V gene, CDR1 is SGHDT and CDR2 is YYEEEE. The junction had 6 bases not matched to a gene; V was cut back by 1 base and J by 8 bases. CDR3: CASSLRTGVGGYTF. DNA of the CDR3: TGTGCCAGCAGCTTGCGGACAGGGGTTGGAGGCTACACCTTC.

V is TRBV19 and J is TRBJ1-1; TRBD1 agrees at 10 bases. Germline trimming cut 4 bases from V and 4 bases from J; bases unmatched to any gene: 6. The CDR3 sequence is 15 residues long. In germline, CDR1 is LNHDA, CDR2 SQIVND (reference sequence). Here the CDR3 DNA reads TGTGCCAGTAGTAGCCGGGACAGGGGATTCACTGAAGCTTTCTTT. Translation gives CASSSRDRGFTEAFF.

The CDR3 nucleotides are TGTGCCAGCAGCGTTAGCGCAACTTACAATGAGCAGTTCTTC. Its protein product is CASSVSATYNEQFF. This sequence joins TRBV7-3 and TRBJ2-1; possible D gene TRBD2, 5 bases. Germline assignment: CDR1 SGHTA and CDR2 FQGTGA. The V and J ends lost 5 bases and 4 bases respectively, with 12 bases between them. The length of the CDR3 is 14 residues.

The chain joins TRBV7-9 to TRBJ2-3, with a possible D match to TRBD1 (6 bases). Germline assignment: CDR1 SEHNR and CDR2 FQNEAQ (reference sequence). Between the trimmed V and J ends, which lost 4 bases and 0 bases, there was a span of 14 bases. The CDR3 is 16 residues long. The CDR3 DNA reads as TGTGCCAGCAGCTGGGGACAAGCTACTAGCACAGATACGCAGTATTTT. This translates into CASSWGQATSTDTQYF.

V is TRBV29-1 and J is TRBJ1-2; D is ambiguous. Germline-derived CDR1 and CDR2 are SQVTM and ANQGSEA. CDR3 size: 12 residues. V was clipped by 7 bases and J by 4 bases, with 13 bases between them. The CDR3 DNA follows: TGCAGCGCCCACCGGGGAGTCTATGGCTACACCTTC. Translation gives CSAHRGVYGYTF.

The V gene is TRBV9, the J gene TRBJ2-7; 7 bases fit TRBD1. Germline-derived CDR1 and CDR2 are SGDLS and YYNGEE. CDR3 length equals 14 residues. V gave up 0 bases and J gave up 2 bases; unmatched junction bases: 2. The CDR3 is CASSVDRGPYEQYF. The CDR3 DNA sequence: TGTGCCAGCAGCGTAGACAGGGGCCCCTACGAGCAGTACTTC.

V and J are TRBV5-1 and TRBJ2-1; possible D gene TRBD1, 5 bases. The CDR3 extends over 16 amino acids. V gave up 1 base and J gave up 0 bases, with 11 bases separating them. Germline CDR1 reads SGHRS; CDR2 reads YFSETQ. In DNA form, the CDR3 reads TGCGCCAGCAGCTTGACTGGACATAGCTCCTACAATGAGCAGTTCTTC. Translating gives CASSLTGHSSYNEQFF.

The CDR3 DNA follows: TGTGCCAGCAGCCCGACCCGGGGGGGGGAGGAGCTGTTTTTT. Translated, it gives CASSPTRGGEELFF. The chain recombines TRBV7-2 with TRBJ2-2; 8 bases align to TRBD2. The CDR3 has 14 amino acids. Unmatched junction bases numbered 9, after V lost 5 bases and J lost 10 bases. Germline values: CDR1 SGHTA, CDR2 FQGNSA.

The CDR3 DNA is TGCAGCGCACATACAGGGAGGGTACCCTACGAGCAGTACTTC. Protein product: CSAHTGRVPYEQYF. This rearrangement joins TRBV29-1 to TRBJ2-7, with a tentative D call TRBD2 (7 bases). Germline loops: CDR1 SQVTM, CDR2 ANQGSEA. Trimming shortened V by 7 bases and J by 2 bases, and 18 bases separated the two germline ends. The CDR3 loop spans 14 amino acids.

This clone was picked up one time. The chain combines TRBV5-5 with TRBJ1-2; the match to TRBD1 covers 9 bases. V lost 0 bases and J lost 3; bases outside the gene matches: 0. Germline V lookup: CDR1 SGHKS, CDR2 YYEKEE (reference sequence). The CDR3 totals 14 residues. CDR3: CASSLGTGDYGYTF. CDR3 DNA: TGTGCCAGCAGCTTGGGGACAGGGGACTATGGCTACACCTTC.

The chain links TRBV6-5 to TRBJ1-2, with 9 bases aligning to TRBD1. V was clipped by 4 bases and J by 8 bases; unmatched bases: 8. Germline CDR1 is MNHEY and CDR2 is SVGAGI. The CDR3 is 14 amino acids. CDR3 nucleotides: TGTGCCAGCAGTTTCAGGACAGGGGCTGGAGGCTACACCTTC. This translates into CASSFRTGAGGYTF.

The chain employs TRBV5-5 and TRBJ2-5; 8 positions agree with TRBD1. Germline V gene data show CDR1 as SGHKS and CDR2 as YYEKEE (reference sequence). This CDR3 is 14 amino acids long. V was clipped by 2 bases and J by 4 bases; unmatched bases: 4. The CDR3 DNA follows: TGTGCCAGCAGCTTCGGGACAGGAGCAGAGACCCAGTACTTC. As protein: CASSFGTGAETQYF.